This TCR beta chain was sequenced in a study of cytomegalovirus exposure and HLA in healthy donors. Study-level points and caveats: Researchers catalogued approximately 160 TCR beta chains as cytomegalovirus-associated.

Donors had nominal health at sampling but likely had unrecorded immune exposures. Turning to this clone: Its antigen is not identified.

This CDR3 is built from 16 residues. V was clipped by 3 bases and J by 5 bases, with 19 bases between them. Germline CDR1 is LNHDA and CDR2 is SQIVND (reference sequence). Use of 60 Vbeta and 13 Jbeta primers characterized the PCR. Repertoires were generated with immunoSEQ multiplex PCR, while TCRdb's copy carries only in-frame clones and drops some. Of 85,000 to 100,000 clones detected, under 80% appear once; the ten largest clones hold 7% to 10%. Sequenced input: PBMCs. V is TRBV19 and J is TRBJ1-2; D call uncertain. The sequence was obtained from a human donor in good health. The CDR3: CASSMIVQENFYGYTF. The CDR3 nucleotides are TGTGCCAGTAGTATGATCGTCCAGGAAAACTTTTATGGCTACACCTTC.